One sample yielded the 13 T cell receptor beta chains listed below, sequenced in a study of shared clonotypes between healthy human individuals. Some clones are missing from TCRdb's copy, which holds only in-frame ones; the method was immunoSEQ multiplex PCR. The sample holds approximately 940,000 clones; 70% to 85% are singletons and the top ten take about 1.5%. The specimen sequenced was memory CD4+ T cells sorted from blood. Subset indicated: CD45RA-negative fraction. These receptors originate from a man aged 18 to 29 in good health.

The rearrangement uses TRBV4-2 and TRBJ1-2, with D possibly matching TRBD1 (5 bases). The V gene lost 6 bases and the J gene lost 1 base, with 9 bases spanning the gap. Germline V gives CDR1 LGHNA, CDR2 YNFKEQ. There are 13 residues in the CDR3. CDR3 residues: CASRPGNNYGYTF. The CDR3 nucleotides are TGTGCCAGCAGGCCAGGGAATAACTATGGCTACACCTTC.

V gene TRBV25-1 combines with J gene TRBJ2-5; maybe TRBD2 (5 bases). Looked up from germline, CDR1 is MGHDK and CDR2 is SYGVNS. Between the trimmed V and J ends, which lost 3 bases and 4 bases, there was a span of 18 bases. The CDR3 consists of 16 residues. The CDR3 sequence is CASSDLSGLPRETQYF. The CDR3, as DNA: TGTGCCAGCAGTGACCTATCTGGACTCCCTCGAGAGACCCAGTACTTC.

The CDR3 loop reads CASSLSVQGYEKLFF. DNA of the CDR3: TGTGCCAGCAGCTTGTCTGTACAGGGGTATGAAAAACTGTTTTTT. The chain couples TRBV5-5 to TRBJ1-4, with TRBD1 identical over 7 bases. Germline trimming cut 1 base from V and 6 bases from J; bases unmatched to any gene: 6. Germline V CDR1 and CDR2: SGHKS, YYEKEE (reference sequence). The CDR3 length is 15 residues.

This clone was found a few times. V is TRBV7-8 and J is TRBJ2-5, with D possibly being TRBD1 (7 bases). The CDR3 contains 14 residues. V was shortened by 5 bases and J by 1 base, with 11 bases between the two germline ends. Germline lookup yields CDR1 SGHVS and CDR2 FQNEAQ. The CDR3 nucleotides read TGTGCCAGCAGCGGAGGGACAGCCCAAGAGACCCAGTACTTC. This translates into CASSGGTAQETQYF.

The chain links TRBV10-1 to TRBJ2-7, with TRBD1 matching 12 bases. Germline CDR1 is WNHNN and CDR2 is SYGVQD (reference sequence). The CDR3 runs to 16 residues. V was pared by 5 bases and J by 3 bases, with 8 bases of the junction left unmatched. Here the CDR3 reads CASSYARDRGLYEQYF. The CDR3 DNA reads as TGCGCCAGCAGTTACGCCAGGGACAGGGGGCTCTACGAGCAGTACTTC.

The chain carries TRBV10-1 and TRBJ2-7; D is possibly TRBD2 (6 bases). This CDR3 spans 15 amino acids. CDR1 is WNHNN and CDR2 is SYGVQD in the germline V gene (reference sequence). The ends were cut back, 3 bases at V and 4 bases at J, with 16 bases in the middle. As DNA, the CDR3 is TGCGCCAGCAGTGACGGAGGGAGGACTCCTTACGAGCAGTACTTC. The encoded protein is CASSDGGRTPYEQYF.

The chain combines TRBV7-9 with TRBJ1-2, with no clear D. The germline gives CDR1 SEHNR, CDR2 FQNEAQ (reference sequence). The V end lost 1 base, the J end lost 5 bases, and 8 bases lay between the germline ends. The CDR3 consists of 13 residues. CDR3 coding DNA: TGTGCCAGCAGCTTAGGGGCAGCGTATGGCTACACCTTC. Its protein is CASSLGAAYGYTF. Complete variable domain (other parts from reference TRBV7-9 and TRBJ1-2): DTGVSQNPRHKITKRGQNVTFRCDPISEHNRLYWYRQTLGQGPEFLTYFQNEAQLEKSRLLSDRFSAERPKGSFSTLEIQRTEQGDSAMYLCASSLGAAYGYTFGSGTRLTVV.

This rearrangement joins TRBV5-6 to TRBJ1-6, with 7 bases that match TRBD1. Losses at the gene ends were 3 bases for V and 9 bases for J; bases not matched to a gene: 15. The germline gives CDR1 SGHDT, CDR2 YYEEEE. The CDR3 covers 17 residues. CDR3 amino acids: CASSSSRNRGTFSPLHF. In nucleotides, the CDR3 is TGTGCCAGCAGCTCCAGTAGGAACAGGGGTACTTTTTCACCCCTCCACTTT.

The genes are TRBV20-1 and TRBJ2-1; the D is unclear. The length of the CDR3 is 11 residues. V was shortened by 0 bases and J by 7 bases, with 4 bases between the two germline ends. Looked up from germline, CDR1 is DFQATT and CDR2 is SNEGSKA (reference sequence). The CDR3 spells CSARDTNEQFF. The CDR3 bases are TGCAGTGCTAGAGATACGAATGAGCAGTTCTTC.

CDR3 sequence reads: CASRNRDRAQETQYF. DNA for the CDR3: TGTGCCAGCAGGAACCGGGACAGGGCTCAAGAGACCCAGTACTTC. The chain carries TRBV5-8 and TRBJ2-5, with 9 bases identical to TRBD1. J was trimmed by 2 bases and V by 5 bases; bases with no gene match: 7. The CDR3 has 15 amino acids. Germline values: CDR1 SGHTS, CDR2 YDEGEE.

This chain connects TRBV19 to TRBJ2-5; D unclear. CDR3 length: 11 amino acids. The germline CDR1 and CDR2 sequences are LNHDA and SQIVND (reference sequence). Trimming removed 1 base from V and 7 bases from J, with 4 bases in between. The CDR3 bases are TGTGCCAGTAGTATAGGCGGGACCCAGTACTTC. This sequence encodes CASSIGGTQYF.

The count of this clone is one. The V and J genes are TRBV6-6 and TRBJ2-7, with 9 bases matching TRBD1. The CDR3 extends over 16 amino acids. Germline values: CDR1 MNHNY, CDR2 SVGAGI (reference sequence). V was pared by 2 bases and J by 4 bases, with 9 bases of the junction left unmatched. CDR3 sequence (DNA): TGTGCCAGCAGTTACCCATTGGACAGGGGACCGTACGAGCAGTACTTC. Translating it yields CASSYPLDRGPYEQYF.

The chain links TRBV9 to TRBJ1-4; D is unresolved. The CDR3 totals 14 residues. Germline CDR1 and CDR2: SGDLS and YYNGEE. Trimming stripped 0 bases from V and 8 bases from J, with 11 bases between. DNA of the CDR3: TGTGCCAGCAGCGTAGAAGCGGGAGGGGAAAAACTGTTTTTT. It translates to CASSVEAGGEKLFF.